This TCR beta chain emerged from a study of OX40 agonist ivuxolimab in advanced cancers. About the research overall: From 23 to 79 years was the age range, with a mean of about 56 years, and over 80% were male. Earlier anti-PD-1, anti-PD-L1 or anti-CTLA-4 therapy was permitted; under 50% had received some.

Remarks on this clone: The antigen is not known.

The CDR3 is 14 amino acids. The V and J ends lost 4 bases and 3 bases respectively, with 10 bases between them. The germline gives CDR1 SGDLS, CDR2 YYNGEE. Study-wide points: CD8+ T cells (on average) carried more expanded clones than CD4+ T cells. No antigen was identified for the clonally expanded peripheral T cells.

The method was immunoSEQ multiplex PCR; TCRdb's version includes in-frame clones alone and lacks a portion of them. The sample consists of about 91,000 clones, around four fifths of them appearing once. Sequenced here: CD4+ or CD8+ T cells sorted from blood, sampled in a trial of the OX40 agonist ivuxolimab. This chain connects TRBV9 to TRBJ2-2; D uncertain. The sequence was collected from an adult with an advanced solid tumor such as melanoma, head and neck, liver or kidney cancer. CDR3 nucleotides: TGTGCCAGCAGCCCTAGGGTCCACACCGGGGAGCTGTTTTTT. It is translated as CASSPRVHTGELFF.